This is a list of T cell receptor beta chains from one sample in a study of cytomegalovirus exposure and HLA in healthy donors. The method was immunoSEQ multiplex PCR; TCRdb's version includes in-frame clones alone and lacks a portion of them. The repertoire holds 150,000 to 200,000 clones, with 75% to 80% as singletons. The sequencing input was PBMCs. These TCRs come from a woman between 35 and 50 years old in good health and CMV-seropositive. CDR3s include the opening cysteine and the closing phenylalanine or tryptophan. Each record gives: J gene, D gene, V gene, clone size, CDR3 protein, CDR3 DNA. The D gene is left open where the match is weak. Only part of the rows carry a size: once, few, many, or a class if the clone is expanded.

J: TRBJ2-7; D: TRBD2; V: TRBV29-1; size: NA; CDR3: CSVELMTSGGPREQYF; DNA: TGCAGCGTTGAGTTGATGACTAGCGGGGGGCCGAGGGAGCAGTACTTC
J: TRBJ1-1; D: TRBD1; V: TRBV4-3; size: NA; CDR3: CASSRSGQMNTEAFF; DNA: TGCGCCAGCAGCAGATCGGGACAGATGAACACTGAAGCTTTCTTT
J: TRBJ2-1; D: NA; V: TRBV5-8; size: NA; CDR3: CASSLFGGKEQFF; DNA: TGTGCCAGCAGCTTGTTCGGCGGAAAGGAGCAGTTCTTC
J: TRBJ1-4; D: TRBD1; V: TRBV10-3; size: few; CDR3: CAISNTGGPNEKLFF; DNA: TGTGCCATCAGTAATACAGGGGGCCCTAATGAAAAACTGTTTTTT
J: TRBJ2-7; D: TRBD2; V: TRBV11-3; size: NA; CDR3: CARTSGRTDYEQYF; DNA: TGTGCCAGGACTAGCGGGAGGACTGACTACGAGCAGTACTTC
J: TRBJ1-1; D: TRBD1; V: TRBV2; size: once; CDR3: CASSRQGNTEAFF; DNA: TGTGCCAGCTCCCGACAGGGTAACACTGAAGCTTTCTTT
J: TRBJ2-7; D: NA; V: TRBV7-9; size: once; CDR3: CASSPLGRYYEQYF; DNA: TGTGCCAGCAGCCCCCTGGGGAGGTACTACGAGCAGTACTTC
J: TRBJ1-2; D: NA; V: TRBV7-2; size: NA; CDR3: CASSLQGLIYGYTF; DNA: TGTGCCAGCAGCTTACAGGGGCTAATCTATGGCTACACCTTC
J: TRBJ1-1; D: TRBD1; V: TRBV5-4; size: NA; CDR3: CASSQGQSDTEAFF; DNA: TGTGCCAGCAGCCAGGGACAGTCAGACACTGAAGCTTTCTTT
J: TRBJ1-1; D: NA; V: TRBV5-1; size: NA; CDR3: CASSSSGMNTEAFF; DNA: TGCGCCAGCAGCTCCTCGGGGATGAACACTGAAGCTTTCTTT
J: TRBJ2-7; D: TRBD1; V: TRBV29-1; size: NA; CDR3: CSVQQGAGSYEQYF; DNA: TGCAGCGTTCAGCAGGGGGCGGGCTCCTACGAGCAGTACTTC
J: TRBJ1-5; D: TRBD1; V: TRBV27; size: NA; CDR3: CASSYPLPGQGKNQPQHF; DNA: TGTGCCAGCAGCTATCCTTTACCGGGACAGGGGAAGAATCAGCCCCAGCATTTT
J: TRBJ1-1; D: NA; V: TRBV5-1; size: few; CDR3: CASSLEGGLTEAFF; DNA: TGCGCCAGCAGCTTGGAGGGGGGGTTAACGGAAGCTTTCTTT
J: TRBJ2-3; D: NA; V: TRBV4-3; size: NA; CDR3: CASSQRVRASTDTQYF; DNA: TGCGCCAGCAGCCAAAGGGTGAGGGCTAGCACAGATACGCAGTATTTT
J: TRBJ1-5; D: NA; V: TRBV7-2; size: NA; CDR3: CASSLVVTAAAPQHF; DNA: TGTGCCAGCAGCTTAGTAGTGACAGCCGCCGCACCCCAGCATTTT
J: TRBJ1-5; D: NA; V: TRBV30; size: NA; CDR3: CAWSTGAGVAQPQHF; DNA: TGTGCCTGGAGTACCGGGGCAGGGGTGGCTCAGCCCCAGCATTTT
J: TRBJ1-1; D: NA; V: TRBV19; size: many; CDR3: CASIGEGLTEAFF; DNA: TGTGCCAGTATTGGAGAGGGACTTACTGAAGCTTTCTTT
J: TRBJ1-6; D: TRBD1; V: TRBV28; size: NA; CDR3: CASSLGAGTGYFSSPLHF; DNA: TGTGCCAGCAGTTTAGGCGCCGGGACAGGGTATTTTAGTTCACCCCTCCACTTT
J: TRBJ2-3; D: TRBD2; V: TRBV7-2; size: NA; CDR3: CASSTPGLAGPVRADTQYF; DNA: TGTGCCAGCAGCACACCGGGACTAGCGGGACCCGTCCGGGCAGATACGCAGTATTTT
J: TRBJ2-1; D: NA; V: TRBV7-9; size: NA; CDR3: CASSVGTRLGLFF; DNA: TGTGCCAGCAGCGTGGGGACCAGACTAGGTCTGTTCTTC
J: TRBJ2-3; D: NA; V: TRBV6-5; size: NA; CDR3: CASTPGTDTQYF; DNA: TGTGCCAGCACACCGGGCACAGATACGCAGTATTTT
J: TRBJ1-3; D: NA; V: TRBV30; size: few; CDR3: CAWSHENSGNTIYF; DNA: TGTGCCTGGAGCCACGAAAACTCCGGAAACACCATATATTTT
J: TRBJ1-2; D: TRBD1; V: TRBV19; size: NA; CDR3: CASSITGTGFLGYTF; DNA: TGTGCCAGTAGTATTACCGGGACAGGGTTCCTAGGCTACACCTTC
J: TRBJ2-7; D: NA; V: TRBV6-5; size: NA; CDR3: CASSYGHGSYEQYF; DNA: TGTGCCAGCAGTTACGGTCACGGCTCCTACGAGCAGTACTTC
J: TRBJ2-1; D: TRBD2; V: TRBV7-9; size: NA; CDR3: CASSLDLSGSLSYNEQFF; DNA: TGTGCCAGCAGCTTAGATCTTAGCGGGAGTTTATCCTACAATGAGCAGTTCTTC
J: TRBJ2-1; D: NA; V: TRBV5-1; size: NA; CDR3: CASSLKTDNEQFF; DNA: TGCGCCAGCAGCTTGAAGACAGACAATGAGCAGTTCTTC
J: TRBJ2-3; D: TRBD2; V: TRBV18; size: NA; CDR3: CASSPGLADTDTQYF; DNA: TGTGCCAGCTCCCCCGGGCTAGCGGACACAGATACGCAGTATTTT
J: TRBJ2-1; D: TRBD1; V: TRBV27; size: NA; CDR3: CASSLMAGGYNEQFF; DNA: TGTGCCAGCAGTTTAATGGCAGGGGGATACAATGAGCAGTTCTTC
J: TRBJ1-6; D: NA; V: TRBV6-5; size: NA; CDR3: CASRKDSNNSPLHF; DNA: TGTGCCAGCAGGAAGGACAGCAATAATTCACCCCTCCACTTT
J: TRBJ2-3; D: NA; V: TRBV2; size: NA; CDR3: CASSTLRGSDTQYF; DNA: TGTGCCAGCAGTACGTTACGAGGATCCGATACGCAGTATTTT
J: TRBJ1-2; D: NA; V: TRBV25-1; size: NA; CDR3: CASSWEERYGYTF; DNA: TGTGCCAGCAGTTGGGAGGAGAGGTATGGCTACACCTTC
J: TRBJ2-1; D: TRBD2; V: TRBV6-6; size: NA; CDR3: CASSLSGGTYNEQFF; DNA: TGTGCCAGCAGCCTTAGCGGGGGAACCTACAATGAGCAGTTCTTC
J: TRBJ1-5; D: TRBD1; V: TRBV7-9; size: NA; CDR3: CASSFTGGSNQPQHF; DNA: TGTGCCAGCAGCTTTACAGGGGGGAGCAATCAGCCCCAGCATTTT
J: TRBJ2-7; D: NA; V: TRBV7-9; size: NA; CDR3: CASSLYRPQDSYEQYF; DNA: TGTGCCAGCAGCTTATACAGACCGCAGGATTCCTACGAGCAGTACTTC
J: TRBJ1-2; D: TRBD1; V: TRBV28; size: NA; CDR3: CASSLSDRGYGYTF; DNA: TGTGCCAGCAGTTTAAGTGACAGGGGGTATGGCTACACCTTC
J: TRBJ1-6; D: TRBD1; V: TRBV13; size: NA; CDR3: CASSLNRGYNSPLHF; DNA: TGTGCCAGCAGCCTAAACAGGGGGTATAATTCACCCCTCCACTTT
J: TRBJ2-2; D: TRBD1; V: TRBV23-1; size: NA; CDR3: CASSSSDRPTGELFF; DNA: TGCGCCAGCAGTTCCTCGGACAGGCCAACCGGGGAGCTGTTTTTT
J: TRBJ2-5; D: TRBD2; V: TRBV5-6; size: NA; CDR3: CASSFRTSGTETQYF; DNA: TGTGCCAGCAGTTTTCGGACTAGCGGCACGGAGACCCAGTACTTC
J: TRBJ2-2; D: TRBD2; V: TRBV5-1; size: NA; CDR3: CASSSDPGLANTGELFF; DNA: TGCGCCAGCAGTTCGGATCCGGGACTAGCCAACACCGGGGAGCTGTTTTTT
J: TRBJ1-5; D: NA; V: TRBV10-3; size: NA; CDR3: CAISAGPNQPQHF; DNA: TGTGCCATCAGTGCTGGGCCAAATCAGCCCCAGCATTTT
J: TRBJ2-1; D: TRBD2; V: TRBV2; size: NA; CDR3: CASSVRLAVEFNEQFF; DNA: TGTGCCAGCAGTGTCCGACTAGCGGTAGAATTTAATGAGCAGTTCTTC
J: TRBJ1-3; D: NA; V: TRBV30; size: few; CDR3: CAWRKDSNSGNTIYF; DNA: TGTGCCTGGCGTAAAGACAGTAACTCTGGAAACACCATATATTTT
J: TRBJ2-1; D: TRBD2; V: TRBV4-3; size: NA; CDR3: CASSQDTHSGRADEQFF; DNA: TGCGCCAGCAGCCAAGATACCCACAGCGGGAGGGCCGATGAGCAGTTCTTC
J: TRBJ1-1; D: NA; V: TRBV7-2; size: NA; CDR3: CASSLGAGTNTEAFF; DNA: TGTGCCAGCAGCTTAGGGGCGGGAACGAACACTGAAGCTTTCTTT
J: TRBJ2-1; D: TRBD1; V: TRBV10-3; size: once; CDR3: CAISDWTGNFF; DNA: TGTGCCATCAGTGATTGGACAGGGAATTTCTTC
J: TRBJ1-6; D: TRBD1; V: TRBV27; size: NA; CDR3: CASTKQGALNSPLHF; DNA: TGTGCCAGCACCAAACAGGGGGCGCTGAATTCACCCCTCCACTTT
J: TRBJ2-5; D: NA; V: TRBV4-3; size: once; CDR3: CASSPGVQETQYF; DNA: TGCGCCAGCAGCCCGGGGGTACAAGAGACCCAGTACTTC
J: TRBJ2-3; D: NA; V: TRBV10-3; size: NA; CDR3: CAISPGRRRGSTDTQYF; DNA: TGTGCCATCAGTCCAGGGAGGCGTCGGGGTTCCACAGATACGCAGTATTTT
J: TRBJ2-3; D: TRBD2; V: TRBV7-2; size: few; CDR3: CASSRSGGAGDTQYF; DNA: TGTGCCAGCAGCCGTAGCGGGGGGGCCGGAGATACGCAGTATTTT
J: TRBJ2-5; D: NA; V: TRBV7-9; size: NA; CDR3: CASSPKGIRETQYF; DNA: TGTGCCAGCAGCCCGAAGGGGATTCGAGAGACCCAGTACTTC
J: TRBJ1-2; D: TRBD1; V: TRBV6-1; size: NA; CDR3: CASSAGGVSGGYTF; DNA: TGTGCCAGCAGCGCAGGGGGCGTCTCAGGAGGCTACACCTTC
J: TRBJ1-1; D: NA; V: TRBV6-5; size: NA; CDR3: CASSFDRLNTEAFF; DNA: TGTGCCAGCAGTTTTGACAGGCTGAACACTGAAGCTTTCTTT